Listed below are T cell receptor beta chains from one sample, sequenced in a study of glioma-infiltrating T cells. TCRdb reprocessed the multiplex PCR reads via MiXCR and lists one record per CDR3 protein. This table has 90,000 or so distinct CDR3 sequences, approximately 40% appearing once. The sample comprised glioma tissue, nonneoplastic brain tissue, or PBMCs (not recorded which). Receptors originate from a human donor with low-grade glioma or glioblastoma, undergoing nonglioma brain surgery, or in good health (not recorded which). CDR3s include the opening cysteine and the closing phenylalanine or tryptophan. A D gene is named only where the DNA matches it firmly. Clone size, where shown, is once, few, many, or a class for clones that have expanded.

V: TRBV12-3/TRBV12-4
J: TRBJ2-2
size: few
D: NA
CDR3: CASSLGGGGTGELFF
DNA: TGTGCCAGCAGTTTAGGGGGGGGCGGGACCGGGGAGCTGTTTTTT

V: TRBV20-1
J: TRBJ2-7
size: many
D: NA
CDR3: CSAYRLEQYF
DNA: TGCAGTGCTTATCGGCTCGAGCAGTACTTC

V: TRBV19
J: TRBJ1-3
size: many
D: TRBD1
CDR3: CASGPTGTGGGNTIYF
DNA: TGTGCCAGCGGCCCGACCGGGACAGGGGGTGGAAACACCATATATTTT

V: TRBV4-1
J: TRBJ2-1
size: NA
D: TRBD2
CDR3: CASSQALAGGENEQFF
DNA: TGCGCCAGCAGCCAAGCCCTAGCGGGAGGAGAGAATGAGCAGTTCTTC

V: TRBV7-9
J: TRBJ2-1
size: many
D: NA
CDR3: CASSLGSVGQRNEQFF
DNA: TGTGCCAGCAGCTTAGGATCAGTCGGACAGAGGAATGAGCAGTTCTTC

V: TRBV20-1
J: TRBJ1-2
size: NA
D: NA
CDR3: CSAQCQGSYGHTF
DNA: TGCAGTGCTCAGTGTCAGGGGTCCTATGGCCACACCTTC

V: TRBV6-1
J: TRBJ1-2
size: many
D: NA
CDR3: CASSETAGYGYTF
DNA: TGTGCCAGCAGTGAGACGGCTGGGTATGGCTACACCTTC

V: TRBV4-2
J: TRBJ2-1
size: NA
D: TRBD2
CDR3: CASSHPGGYNEQFF
DNA: TGTGCCAGCAGCCATCCGGGAGGATACAATGAGCAGTTCTTC

V: TRBV6-1
J: TRBJ2-3
size: many
D: TRBD1
CDR3: CASSVGQAYTDTQYF
DNA: TGTGCCAGCAGCGTTGGACAGGCGTACACAGATACGCAGTATTTT

V: TRBV20-1
J: TRBJ2-3
size: NA
D: NA
CDR3: CSASGGGTDTQYF
DNA: TGCAGTGCTAGCGGGGGAGGCACAGATACGCAGTATTTT

V: TRBV29-1
J: TRBJ2-1
size: many
D: TRBD1
CDR3: CSVDPMPGTGVLGNEQFF
DNA: TGCAGCGTTGATCCAATGCCCGGGACAGGGGTCCTCGGAAATGAGCAGTTCTTC

V: TRBV28
J: TRBJ1-1
size: NA
D: NA
CDR3: CAISPQGGAEAFF
DNA: TGTGCCATTAGTCCACAGGGAGGAGCTGAAGCTTTCTTT

V: TRBV15
J: TRBJ1-5
size: many
D: NA
CDR3: CATSRGRVGVSDSNQPQHF
DNA: TGTGCCACCAGCAGAGGCCGGGTGGGGGTATCCGATAGCAATCAGCCCCAGCATTTT

V: TRBV20-1
J: TRBJ2-1
size: NA
D: TRBD1
CDR3: CSAPDRGYNEQFF
DNA: TGCAGTGCTCCGGACAGGGGATACAATGAGCAGTTCTTC

V: TRBV5-1
J: TRBJ1-1
size: many
D: NA
CDR3: CASSSTDWNTEAFF
DNA: TGCGCCAGCAGCTCGACTGACTGGAACACTGAAGCTTTCTTT

V: TRBV5-5
J: TRBJ1-2
size: NA
D: NA
CDR3: CASRLKPPAGYNF
DNA: TGTGCCAGCAGATTGAAACCCCCAGCTGGCTACAACTTC

V: TRBV15
J: TRBJ2-1
size: NA
D: TRBD2
CDR3: CATSRFPSGANEQFF
DNA: TGTGCCACCAGCAGATTTCCTAGCGGGGCCAATGAGCAGTTCTTC

V: TRBV5-1
J: TRBJ2-3
size: NA
D: TRBD2
CDR3: CASRSGTRPTDTQYF
DNA: TGTGCCAGCAGGTCCGGGACTAGGCCCACAGATACGCAGTATTTT

V: TRBV20-1
J: TRBJ2-3
size: many
D: NA
CDR3: CSVVVGTQYF
DNA: TGCAGTGTAGTCGTCGGTACGCAGTATTTT

V: TRBV19
J: TRBJ2-2
size: NA
D: TRBD1
CDR3: CASSISSDRAENTGELFF
DNA: TGTGCCAGTAGTATCTCATCCGACAGGGCCGAGAACACCGGGGAGCTGTTTTTT

V: TRBV3-1
J: TRBJ2-7
size: many
D: NA
CDR3: CASSHQGTSTYEQYF
DNA: TGTGCCAGCAGTCACCAGGGTACGAGCACCTACGAGCAGTACTTC

V: TRBV5-4
J: TRBJ1-2
size: NA
D: TRBD1
CDR3: CASSPQGARGYGYTF
DNA: TGTGCCAGCAGTCCACAGGGGGCGCGTGGCTATGGCTACACCTTC

V: TRBV2
J: TRBJ2-7
size: many
D: NA
CDR3: CASSPNSYEQYF
DNA: TGTGCCAGCAGTCCGAACTCCTACGAGCAGTACTTC

V: TRBV18
J: TRBJ1-1
size: many
D: NA
CDR3: CASSRDSGNTEAFF
DNA: TGTGCCAGCTCACGAGACTCAGGGAACACTGAAGCTTTCTTT

V: TRBV20-1
J: TRBJ1-2
size: many
D: NA
CDR3: CSARVLGDHGYTF
DNA: TGCAGTGCTAGAGTGTTAGGGGATCATGGCTACACCTTC

V: TRBV4-1
J: TRBJ2-3
size: many
D: NA
CDR3: CASSQVMAADTQYF
DNA: TGCGCCAGCAGCCAAGTGATGGCTGCAGATACGCAGTATTTT

V: TRBV4-3
J: TRBJ2-1
size: once
D: NA
CDR3: CASSQDGLYNEQLF
DNA: TGCGCCAGCAGCCAAGATGGATTATACAATGAGCAGTTATTC

V: TRBV7-2
J: TRBJ1-4
size: NA
D: NA
CDR3: CASSLSRATNEKLLF
DNA: TGTGCCAGCAGCTTAAGCAGAGCAACTAACGAAAAACTGCTTTTT

V: TRBV2
J: TRBJ2-7
size: many
D: TRBD2
CDR3: CASSEGLAGGPYEQYF
DNA: TGTGCCAGCAGTGAGGGGCTAGCGGGGGGACCTTACGAGCAGTACTTC

V: TRBV27
J: TRBJ2-1
size: NA
D: NA
CDR3: CASRRLEGGYNEQFF
DNA: TGTGCCAGCAGGAGACTAGAGGGAGGATACAATGAGCAGTTCTTC

V: TRBV7-9
J: TRBJ2-1
size: few
D: NA
CDR3: CASSTPGRIRVEQFF
DNA: TGTGCCAGCAGCACACCGGGACGCATCAGGGTTGAGCAGTTCTTC

V: TRBV9
J: TRBJ1-6
size: once
D: NA
CDR3: CASSVGDPRAFHF
DNA: TGTGCCAGCAGCGTAGGAGACCCTCGAGCGTTCCACTTT

V: TRBV2
J: TRBJ2-1
size: many
D: NA
CDR3: CASSGGLGRTANNEQFF
DNA: TGTGCCAGCAGTGGGGGTTTGGGTCGGACAGCCAACAATGAGCAGTTCTTC

V: TRBV7-9
J: TRBJ1-3
size: once
D: TRBD1
CDR3: CASSTTGHNRKYSGNTIYF
DNA: TGTGCCAGCAGCACGACAGGGCACAACAGGAAATACTCTGGAAACACCATATATTTT

V: TRBV7-2
J: TRBJ2-7
size: many
D: TRBD1
CDR3: CASSLGGTGGYEQYF
DNA: TGTGCCAGCAGCTTAGGGGGGACAGGGGGCTACGAGCAGTACTTC

V: TRBV5-1
J: TRBJ1-3
size: many
D: NA
CDR3: CASSPTASNGNTIYF
DNA: TGCGCCAGCAGTCCGACAGCCTCAAATGGAAACACCATATATTTT

V: TRBV29-1
J: TRBJ1-2
size: many
D: NA
CDR3: CSVEEFNVAGMGYGYTF
DNA: TGCAGCGTTGAAGAATTTAACGTAGCGGGAATGGGCTATGGCTACACCTTC

V: TRBV18
J: TRBJ1-1
size: many
D: NA
CDR3: CASTLLGNTEAFF
DNA: TGTGCCAGCACGCTCTTAGGGAACACTGAAGCTTTCTTT

V: TRBV10-3
J: TRBJ2-7
size: NA
D: NA
CDR3: CAISAVDLPDTQYF
DNA: TGTGCCATCAGTGCGGTGGACCTCCCAGATACGCAGTACTTC

V: TRBV28
J: TRBJ2-7
size: many
D: NA
CDR3: CASSLTQPSYEQYF
DNA: TGTGCCAGCAGTTTAACACAGCCCTCCTACGAGCAGTACTTC

V: TRBV20-1
J: TRBJ2-7
size: many
D: TRBD1
CDR3: CSADGQERYEQYF
DNA: TGCAGTGCTGACGGACAGGAACGCTACGAGCAGTACTTC

V: TRBV29-1
J: TRBJ1-2
size: few
D: TRBD1
CDR3: CSVETGEPNYGYTF
DNA: TGCAGCGTTGAAACAGGGGAGCCTAACTATGGCTACACCTTC

V: TRBV7-3
J: TRBJ2-1
size: many
D: TRBD2
CDR3: CASSLSSGSSYNEQFF
DNA: TGTGCCAGCAGCTTGTCTAGCGGGAGCTCCTACAATGAGCAGTTCTTC

V: TRBV4-2
J: TRBJ2-5
size: NA
D: TRBD2
CDR3: CASSRDSLAGGRETQYF
DNA: TGTGCCAGCAGCCGCGACAGTCTAGCGGGGGGGCGAGAGACCCAGTACTTC

V: TRBV27
J: TRBJ1-2
size: NA
D: NA
CDR3: CASSLRVSYGYTF
DNA: TGTGCCAGCAGTCTTCGGGTCAGCTATGGCTACACCTTC

V: TRBV19
J: TRBJ2-7
size: few
D: NA
CDR3: CASSLRSPTDSLGEQYF
DNA: TGTGCCAGTAGTCTCCGATCACCCACGGACAGCTTAGGGGAGCAGTACTTC

V: TRBV12-3/TRBV12-4
J: TRBJ2-2
size: NA
D: TRBD1
CDR3: CSSSTDRVWNPGELFF
DNA: TGTTCCAGCAGTACCGACAGGGTATGGAACCCCGGGGAGCTTTTTTTT

V: TRBV27
J: TRBJ2-3
size: many
D: NA
CDR3: CASSVTGDTQYF
DNA: TGTGCCAGCTCCGTAACGGGAGATACGCAGTATTTT

V: TRBV24-1
J: TRBJ2-5
size: many
D: NA
CDR3: CATSPGPNWGTQYF
DNA: TGTGCCACCAGTCCGGGACCTAACTGGGGGACCCAGTACTTC

V: TRBV6-6
J: TRBJ2-7
size: NA
D: TRBD2
CDR3: CASSYLTSGEQYF
DNA: TGTGCCAGCAGTTACCTTACTAGCGGCGAGCAGTACTTC

V: TRBV6-1
J: TRBJ1-1
size: many
D: TRBD1
CDR3: CASSQGAGTEAFF
DNA: TGTGCCAGCAGCCAGGGGGCAGGGACTGAAGCTTTCTTT

V: TRBV20-1
J: TRBJ1-2
size: NA
D: NA
CDR3: CSARPGISGCTF
DNA: TGCAGTGCCAGACCCGGGATCTCAGGCTGCACCTTC

V: TRBV7-2
J: TRBJ2-1
size: many
D: NA
CDR3: CASQLSFLGYEQFF
DNA: TGTGCCAGCCAGCTTAGTTTCCTGGGGTATGAGCAGTTCTTC

V: TRBV5-6
J: TRBJ2-1
size: NA
D: TRBD1
CDR3: CASSFRTGPGIANEQFF
DNA: TGTGCCAGCAGCTTTCGGACAGGGCCTGGAATCGCCAATGAGCAGTTCTTC

V: TRBV2
J: TRBJ2-2
size: many
D: NA
CDR3: CASSEVLKSGELFF
DNA: TGTGCCAGCAGTGAAGTCCTTAAGAGCGGGGAGCTGTTTTTT

V: TRBV2
J: TRBJ2-2
size: many
D: NA
CDR3: CASSVDAGELFF
DNA: TGTGCCAGCAGTGTGGATGCTGGGGAGCTGTTTTTT

V: TRBV12-3/TRBV12-4
J: TRBJ2-5
size: many
D: TRBD2
CDR3: CASRGGTSGEVETQYF
DNA: TGTGCCAGCAGGGGGGGGACTAGCGGGGAAGTGGAGACCCAGTACTTC

V: TRBV5-1
J: TRBJ2-1
size: many
D: NA
CDR3: CASTRGGTRHNEQFF
DNA: TGCGCCAGCACAAGAGGCGGGACTCGTCACAATGAGCAGTTCTTC

V: TRBV9
J: TRBJ2-5
size: many
D: TRBD2
CDR3: CASSVSGGQESQYF
DNA: TGTGCCAGCAGCGTTAGCGGGGGACAAGAGTCCCAGTACTTC